This entry lists 6 T cell receptor beta chains sequenced from one sample in a study of T cells in Graves' hyperthyroidism and ophthalmopathy. The investigators amplified TCR beta CDR3 regions from RNA transcripts. HTBI primers were the set used in a first-round RT-PCR of the TCR CDR3. MiXCR was run by TCRdb on the multiplex PCR reads, yielding one entry per CDR3 protein. The table lists roughly 600,000 distinct CDR3 sequences, roughly 15% of them singletons, with roughly an eighth in the top ten. Sequenced material: blood. The receptors here all came from a woman aged 50 to 60 with Graves' ophthalmopathy.

A word on this clonotype: A much bigger clone sits one base away, suggesting this may be a read error. Here the CDR3 omits its conserved ending phenylalanine or tryptophan, so a read error is the likely source. V gene TRBV28 combines with J gene TRBJ1-1; D may be TRBD1 (5 bases). Germline CDR1 reads MDHEN; CDR2 reads SYDVKM. The germline V and J ends were trimmed by 6 bases and 0 bases, with 14 bases remaining between them. There are 15 residues in the CDR3. CDR3 coding DNA: TGTGCCAGCAGGCATAAAACAGGACTGAACACTGAAGCTTTCCTT. Residues: CASRHKTGLNTEAFL.

At least ten counts were recorded for this clonotype. This chain connects TRBV10-3 to TRBJ2-7, with TRBD1 identical over 7 bases. V lost 10 bases, J lost 5 bases, and 11 bases stayed unmatched. Germline values: CDR1 ENHRY, CDR2 SYGVKD. The CDR3 consists of 13 residues. The CDR3 nucleotides are TGTGCCAACCGCGACAGGGAGTTTGACGAGCAGTACTTC. Translation: CANRDREFDEQYF.

This clonotype came up many times. This chain joins TRBV6-2 or TRBV6-3 and TRBJ1-1; D might be TRBD1 (5 bases). V lost 7 bases, J lost 6 bases, and 18 bases lay in between. The CDR3 contains 14 residues. Germline V gene lookup returns CDR1 MNHEY and CDR2 SVGEGT. In nucleotides, the CDR3 is TGTGCCAGCACCCTGAACCAGGGTAGGGCTGAAGCTTTCTTT. It codes for CASTLNQGRAEAFF.

This clonotype was detected ten times or more. The V and J genes are TRBV28 and TRBJ1-5, with D tentatively TRBD1 (5 bases). Germline assignment: CDR1 MDHEN and CDR2 SYDVKM. CDR3 length: 14 residues. Trimming cost V 1 base and J 4 bases, with 8 bases left between them. Here the CDR3 reads CASSLSGVNQPQHF. CDR3 in DNA: TGTGCCAGCAGTTTATCGGGGGTAAATCAGCCCCAGCATTTT.

The chain employs TRBV11-2 and TRBJ2-1, with TRBD2 matching over 12 bases. The junction had 6 bases not matched to a gene; V was cut back by 1 base and J by 5 bases. From germline, CDR1 is SGHAT and CDR2 FQNNGV. The CDR3 extends over 17 amino acids. The CDR3 loop is CASSLGTSGARDNEQFF. The CDR3 DNA follows: TGTGCCAGCAGCTTAGGGACTAGCGGGGCCCGGGACAATGAGCAGTTCTTC.

This clonotype was observed at least ten times. Written as DNA, the CDR3 is TGTGCCAGCAGCCAAGAGGGGAGGGACAGGGACACTGAAGCTTTCTTT. Its protein product is CASSQEGRDRDTEAFF. The chain combines TRBV14 with TRBJ1-1, with 9 bases lining up with TRBD1. CDR3 length: 16 amino acids. Germline assignment: CDR1 SGHDN and CDR2 FVKESK. Losses at the gene ends were 0 bases for V and 3 bases for J; bases not matched to a gene: 5.